This T cell receptor (beta chain) was sequenced during a study of blood T cells in healthy people across ages. Germline V gene lookup returns CDR1 MGHRA and CDR2 YSYEKL. V lost 4 bases to trimming and J lost 8 bases, with 23 bases between them. The CDR3 has 17 amino acids. The second PCR ran about 6 to 12 cycles with a sample-barcoded 5' primer and J-beta primers. Each of the cDNA molecules was tagged by a template-switch adaptor with 12 random nucleotides. TCRdb reprocessed the 5' RACE reads with MiXCR, giving one entry per CDR3 protein. This table holds about 1,400,000 distinct CDR3 sequences, about 40% found once. Isolation yielded PBMCs, at least 6.5 million per sample, in every case.

The source material was blood. The chain joins TRBV4-1 to TRBJ1-4; D is unclear. This sequence originates from a woman aged 18-29 years in good health. CDR3 amino acids: CASSRVGEGLLNEKLFF. The DNA of the CDR3 is TGCGCCAGCAGCCGGGTTGGGGAGGGTCTACTTAACGAAAAACTGTTTTTT.